This entry describes one TCR beta chain. The CDR3 has 16 amino acids. Between the trimmed V and J ends, which lost 5 bases and 7 bases, there was a span of 24 bases. CDR1 and CDR2 from the germline V gene are LGHDT and YNNKEL (reference sequence). The table came from immunoSEQ multiplex PCR; TCRdb's copy has only in-frame clones and leaves some out. This repertoire shows about 500,000 clones, about 88% found once; its top ten account for under 2%. The source of the sample is a study of Ad26.COV2.S vaccination and SARS-CoV-2 variants. This sample's treatment: roughly 20 received Ad26.COV2.S at low or high dose, single or two shots; roughly five received placebo; per-sample allocation not given. Collection of the samples took place on day 63 after the first injection of vaccine or placebo.

This chain connects TRBV3-1 (or the pseudogene TRBV3-2) to TRBJ2-7; maybe TRBD2 (6 bases). The sequencing here drew on peripheral blood, taken in a trial of Ad26.COV2.S vaccine versus placebo. The TCR originated in a person aged 18-60 years who received the Ad26.COV2.S COVID-19 vaccine or a placebo. This CDR3 reads CASSRTAASETWEQYF. The DNA of the CDR3 is TGTGCCAGCAGCAGAACAGCGGCTAGCGAGACTTGGGAGCAGTACTTC.